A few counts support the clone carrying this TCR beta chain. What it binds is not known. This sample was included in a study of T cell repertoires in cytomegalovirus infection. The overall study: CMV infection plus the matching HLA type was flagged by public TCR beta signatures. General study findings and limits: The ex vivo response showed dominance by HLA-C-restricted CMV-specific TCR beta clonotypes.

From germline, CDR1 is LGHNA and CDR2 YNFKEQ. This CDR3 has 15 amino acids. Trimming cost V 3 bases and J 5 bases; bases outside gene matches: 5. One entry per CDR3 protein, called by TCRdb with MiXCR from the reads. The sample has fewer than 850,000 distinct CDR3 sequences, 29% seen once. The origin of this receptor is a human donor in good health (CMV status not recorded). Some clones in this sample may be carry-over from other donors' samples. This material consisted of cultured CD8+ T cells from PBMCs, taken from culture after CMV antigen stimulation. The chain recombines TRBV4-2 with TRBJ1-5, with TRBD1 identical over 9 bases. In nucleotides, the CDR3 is TGTGCCAGCAGCCATGAACAGGGGGCGTATCAGCCCCAGCATTTT. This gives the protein CASSHEQGAYQPQHF.